Listed here are 3 T cell receptor beta chains from one sample, sequenced in a study of T cell changes during pregnancy in multiple sclerosis. The method was immunoSEQ multiplex PCR; TCRdb's version includes in-frame clones alone and lacks a portion of them. Among around 110,000 clones listed, 85% to 95% were seen once. This specimen consisted of peripheral blood, obtained after pregnancy. These receptors originate from a female donor with multiple sclerosis, enrolled in a pregnancy study.

This rearrangement joins TRBV30 to TRBJ1-2, with D unclear. V was shortened by 0 bases and J by 1 base, with 12 bases between the two germline ends. The CDR3 spans 15 residues. Germline V gives CDR1 GTSNPN, CDR2 SVGIG (reference sequence). The CDR3 spells CAWSVEQTINYGYTF. CDR3 in DNA: TGTGCCTGGAGTGTCGAGCAGACTATTAACTATGGCTACACCTTC.

This rearrangement joins TRBV27 to TRBJ2-1; 13 nucleotides line up with TRBD2. Trimming removed 6 bases from V and 1 base from J; junction bases left unmatched: 15. This CDR3 contains 20 residues. Per germline, CDR1 MNHEY and CDR2 SMNVEV (reference sequence). The CDR3 sequence is CASSPRGLAGASGSYNEQFF. The CDR3 DNA is TGTGCCAGCAGCCCTCGCGGACTAGCGGGAGCGAGTGGTTCCTACAATGAGCAGTTCTTC.

J is TRBJ1-3 and V is TRBV30, with 7 positions matching TRBD1. The ends lost 2 bases at V and 2 bases at J; junction bases unmatched: 6. In germline, CDR1 is GTSNPN, CDR2 SVGIG (reference sequence). CDR3 size: 15 residues. DNA of the CDR3: TGTGCCTGGAGTATGCAGGGGACAGCTGGAAACACCATATATTTT. Translated: CAWSMQGTAGNTIYF.